This T cell receptor (beta chain) was identified in a study of blood T cells in healthy people across ages. Broader study findings: More naive CD4+ cells and higher diversity were found in long-lived than in aged donors. Estimated diversity across one million T cells was deemed an underestimate.

CDR1 MNHEY and CDR2 SVGAGI come from the germline V gene. The CDR3 has 17 amino acids. V shed 6 bases, J shed 0 bases, and the junction held 10 bases outside the gene matches. Alongside a J-beta primer mix, a sample-barcoded 5' primer served in a second PCR lasting about 6 to 12 cycles. Paired-end reads containing CDR3 totaled no fewer than 2.5 million for each sample. TCRdb re-analysed the 5' RACE reads in MiXCR, keeping a single row per CDR3 protein. The sample holds about 780,000 distinct CDR3 sequences; roughly 25% are singletons and the top ten take around 3%. This clonotype was counted a few times. Its antigen is as yet unknown. The data were also submitted as part of a second study, on T cells of mothers and their children. From that paper: Second-PCR primer M1S introduced sample barcodes and 2-4 random nucleotides.

The material sequenced was blood. The genes are TRBV6-5 and TRBJ2-3; 9 bases fit TRBD2. This TCR came from a boy between 5 and 17 years old in good health. This chain's CDR3 is CASSRSSGITSTDTQYF. The CDR3 nucleotides read TGTGCCAGCAGCCGCTCTAGCGGGATAACTAGCACAGATACGCAGTATTTT.